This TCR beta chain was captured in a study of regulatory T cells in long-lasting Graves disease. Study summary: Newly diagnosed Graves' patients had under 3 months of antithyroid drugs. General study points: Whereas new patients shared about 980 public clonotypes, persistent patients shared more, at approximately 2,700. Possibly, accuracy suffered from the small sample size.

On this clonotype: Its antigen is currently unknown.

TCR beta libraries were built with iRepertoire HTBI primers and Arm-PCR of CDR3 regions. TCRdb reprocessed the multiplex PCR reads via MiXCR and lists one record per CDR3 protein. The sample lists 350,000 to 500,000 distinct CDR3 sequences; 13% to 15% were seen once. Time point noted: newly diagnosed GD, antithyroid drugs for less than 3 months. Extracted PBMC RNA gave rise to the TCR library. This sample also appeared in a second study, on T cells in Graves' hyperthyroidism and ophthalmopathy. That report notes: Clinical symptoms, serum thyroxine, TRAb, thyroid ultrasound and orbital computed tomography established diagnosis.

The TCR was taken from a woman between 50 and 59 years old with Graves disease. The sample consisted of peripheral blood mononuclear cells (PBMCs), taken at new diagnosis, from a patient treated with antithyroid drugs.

The CDR3, as DNA: TGTGCCAGCACGATTAGCGGGAGTTCTCTAGCCAAAAACATTCAGTACTTC. This gives the protein CASTISGSSLAKNIQYF. The rearrangement uses TRBV6-2 or TRBV6-3 and TRBJ2-4; 9 bases match TRBD2. The CDR3 has 17 residues. Trimming removed 7 bases from V and 0 bases from J; junction bases left unmatched: 10. In germline, CDR1 is MNHEY, CDR2 SVGEGT.